This is a list of T cell receptor beta chains from one sample in a study of blood T cell repertoires in COVID-19. Sequencing was performed with immunoSEQ multiplex PCR; in TCRdb, only in-frame clones are kept and a portion is missing. The table records tens of thousands of clones, about 90% of them present only once. The sample taken for sequencing was peripheral blood. These receptors were obtained from a human donor in a cohort sampled during active COVID-19. The CDR3 runs from the conserved cysteine through the conserved F or W. A D gene is named only where the DNA matches it firmly. Clone sizes are given selectively: once, few, many, or a class where the clone is expanded.

v_gene	abundance	j_gene	len	d_gene	CDR3nt	CDR3aa
TRBV10-1	.	TRBJ1-1	14	.	TGCGCCAGCAGTGAGTCTGGCAGAAACACTGAAGCTTTCTTT	CASSESGRNTEAFF
TRBV28	few	TRBJ1-5	15	.	TGTGCCAGCAGTTTGATGGCGGGGCGCAATCAGCCCCAGCATTTT	CASSLMAGRNQPQHF
TRBV7-2	.	TRBJ2-1	16	.	TGTGCCAGCAGCGCCAAAAGCGGGCCCTCCTACAATGAGCAGTTCTTC	CASSAKSGPSYNEQFF
TRBV28	.	TRBJ1-2	16	TRBD1	TGTGCCAGCAGTTTGAGGAACGCGGGACAGGGAGAATTTAACACCTTC	CASSLRNAGQGEFNTF
TRBV11-2	.	TRBJ2-5	14	.	TGTGCCAGCAGCTTCGGACACGTAAAAGAGACCCAGTACTTC	CASSFGHVKETQYF
TRBV4-3	.	TRBJ1-1	15	TRBD1	TGCGCCAGCAGCCAAGAAGTTCAGGGGGGTCTTGAAGCTTTCTTT	CASSQEVQGGLEAFF
TRBV6-4	once	TRBJ2-1	16	TRBD2	TGTGCCAGCAGTGACTGGCGGGAGGAGGGATACAATGAGCAGTTCTTC	CASSDWREEGYNEQFF
TRBV18	.	TRBJ2-3	19	TRBD2	TGTGCCAGCTCACCACGCCCGACTAGCGGGAGGCCTCTCACAGATACGCAGTATTTT	CASSPRPTSGRPLTDTQYF
TRBV3-1/TRBV3-2	.	TRBJ2-5	13	.	TGTGCCAGCAGCCGGACTACGCCGGAGACCCAGTACTTC	CASSRTTPETQYF
TRBV7-7	.	TRBJ2-5	11	TRBD1	TGTGCTGTGGGACAGGCAGAGACCCAGTACTTC	CAVGQAETQYF
TRBV6-5	.	TRBJ2-2	14	.	TGTGCCAGCAGTTACGGCAGGGGCACCGGGGAGCTGTTTTTT	CASSYGRGTGELFF
TRBV7-2	.	TRBJ1-4	15	.	TGTGCCAGCAGCGCAGAGGGTGTGGGGGCTGAAAAACTGTTTTTT	CASSAEGVGAEKLFF
TRBV27	.	TRBJ1-6	15	.	TGTGCCAGCAGTTTATGGGTTGGAGATAATTCACCCCTCCACTTT	CASSLWVGDNSPLHF
TRBV18	.	TRBJ2-7	15	.	TGTGCCAGCTCACCATCAGGGGTCGGGTCCTACGAGCAGTACTTC	CASSPSGVGSYEQYF
TRBV11-2	.	TRBJ2-3	17	TRBD2	TGTGCCAGCAGCCCCAAGAGCTTAGCGGGAGGGGTAGATACGCAGTATTTT	CASSPKSLAGGVDTQYF
TRBV11-2	.	TRBJ2-4	14	.	TGTGCCAGCAGCGTCAGTCAGGGGAAAAACATTCAGTACTTC	CASSVSQGKNIQYF
TRBV19	.	TRBJ2-7	13	.	TGTGCCAGTAGTATAGATCCGGCCTACGAGCAGTACTTC	CASSIDPAYEQYF
TRBV6-2/TRBV6-3	.	TRBJ2-1	13	.	TGTGCCAGCAGTTTCGGAGGGCTCTATGAGCAGTTCTTC	CASSFGGLYEQFF
TRBV27	.	TRBJ1-2	16	.	TGTGCCAGCAGTCCGGCCGGGACATACAGGTCCTATGGCTACACCTTC	CASSPAGTYRSYGYTF
TRBV5-4	.	TRBJ2-3	16	TRBD2	TGTGCCAGCAGCCCGGGACTAGCGGGGGAGGTAGATACGCAGTATTTT	CASSPGLAGEVDTQYF